This entry lists 20 T cell receptor beta chains sequenced from one sample in a study of blood T cells in healthy people across ages. For the second PCR, which ran for roughly 6 to 12 cycles, a sample-barcoded 5' primer and a J-beta primer mix were used. Each CDR3 protein is one row after TCRdb ran MiXCR on the 5' RACE reads. This sample has hundreds of thousands of distinct CDR3 sequences; 55% to 70% occur once, and the top ten carry about 20%. Sequenced: blood. The receptors derive from a man in his thirties or forties in good health.

This clonotype was seen repeatedly, ten times or more. This rearrangement joins TRBV7-9 to TRBJ2-5; D uncertain. V was cut by 4 bases and J by 4 bases, with 16 bases left in between. CDR1 and CDR2 (germline): SEHNR, FQNEAQ (reference sequence). CDR3 length equals 15 residues. The CDR3 reads CASSYLNFNLETQYF. The CDR3 DNA is TGTGCCAGCAGCTACCTTAATTTTAATTTAGAGACCCAGTACTTC.

With regard to this clonotype: A much larger clone lies one base from this, so it may be a read error. V and J are TRBV15 and TRBJ1-2; D unclear. Germline CDR1 is LNHNV and CDR2 is YYDKDF (reference sequence). The CDR3 is 14 residues long. CDR3 DNA: TGTGCCACCAGCCCCGAGGGCACTAACTATGGCCACACCTTC. It yields the protein CATSPEGTNYGHTF. Complete variable domain (other parts from reference TRBV15 and TRBJ1-2): DAMVIQNPRYQVTQFGKPVTLSCSQTLNHNVMYWYQQKSSQAPKLLFHYYDKDFNNEADTPDNFQSRRPNTSFCFLDIRSPGLGDTAMYLCATSPEGTNYGHTFGSGTRLTVV.

V is TRBV7-2 and J is TRBJ1-2; no reliable D call. The CDR3 loop spans 15 amino acids. Germline V gives CDR1 SGHTA, CDR2 FQGNSA. Trimming took off 4 bases at V and 6 bases at J, with 18 bases between the two ends. CDR3 amino acids: CASSSDAVRENGYTF. The CDR3 bases are TGTGCCAGCAGCTCCGACGCCGTACGGGAGAATGGCTACACCTTC.

This rearrangement joins TRBV27 to TRBJ1-4; weak D call: TRBD1 (6 bases). CDR1 and CDR2 (germline): MNHEY, SMNVEV (reference sequence). The germline V and J ends were trimmed by 4 bases and 8 bases, with 14 bases remaining between them. The CDR3 totals 14 residues. This CDR3 reads CASSYGGLGEKLFF. The CDR3 bases are TGTGCCAGCAGTTACGGGGGCTTAGGGGAAAAACTGTTTTTT.

This clonotype was seen a single time. The chain joins TRBV20-1 to TRBJ1-1; D call uncertain. CDR3 length: 14 residues. The germline gives CDR1 DFQATT, CDR2 SNEGSKA (reference sequence). V lost 1 base, J lost 8 bases, and 17 bases lay in between. CDR3 DNA: TGCAGTGCTAGAGCCCCGGGAGCGAGGGAAGAAGCTTTCTTT. Translating gives CSARAPGAREEAFF.

This clonotype was detected ten times or more. The V call is TRBV7-8, the J call TRBJ2-7, with no clear D. Germline assignment: CDR1 SGHVS and CDR2 FQNEAQ. V gave up 5 bases and J gave up 4 bases, with 6 bases separating them. The CDR3 runs to 11 residues. CDR3 sequence reads: CASSAMYEQYF. CDR3 DNA: TGTGCCAGCAGCGCAATGTACGAGCAGTACTTC.

J is TRBJ2-1 and V is TRBV27; no clear D. The CDR3 runs to 13 residues. CDR1 is MNHEY, CDR2 SMNVEV, per germline (reference sequence). The V end was cut by 3 bases, the J end by 6 bases, with 9 bases between. The CDR3 DNA follows: TGTGCCAGCAGTTTTGGGAACGTCAATGAGCAGTTCTTC. It encodes CASSFGNVNEQFF.

The chain is built from TRBV4-3 and TRBJ1-2; the match to TRBD1 covers 7 bases. The CDR3 contains 16 residues. Germline CDR1 is LGHNA and CDR2 is YSLEER. V lost 1 base and J lost 6; bases outside the gene matches: 11. The CDR3 reads CASSQANLDRPNGYTF. The CDR3 DNA reads TGCGCCAGCAGCCAAGCAAATCTGGACAGGCCTAATGGCTACACCTTC.

Of note for this clonotype: One junction end does not reproduce the germline sequence, and a read error may be involved. The rearrangement uses TRBV12-3 or TRBV12-4 and TRBJ2-5; perhaps TRBD2 as D (6 bases). The CDR3 contains 16 residues. The CDR3 nucleotides read TGTGTCAGCAGTTTCGGGCGGGGTGGGTACCAAGAGACCCAGTACTTC. Protein: CVSSFGRGGYQETQYF.

This sequence joins TRBV6-2 or TRBV6-3 and TRBJ2-7; D possibly matches TRBD1 or TRBD2 (5 bases each). The V and J ends lost 6 bases and 3 bases respectively, with 24 bases between them. Germline V CDR1 and CDR2: MNHEY, SVGEGT. This CDR3 comprises 17 residues. CDR3 DNA sequence: TGTGCCAGCAGCTCGTCTCTCCCCGGGACGGTTGGCTACGAGCAGTACTTC. This gives the protein CASSSSLPGTVGYEQYF.

V usage is TRBV11-2 and J usage is TRBJ2-3; no clear D gene. Trimming left V 1 base short and J 4 bases short, with 12 bases between. This CDR3 is built from 15 residues. The germline V gene has CDR1 SGHAT and CDR2 FQNNGV. CDR3 DNA sequence: TGTGCCAGCAGCTTAGTGACTGGGTTTTCAGATACGCAGTATTTT. Translating it yields CASSLVTGFSDTQYF. Full variable domain (outside the CDR3, taken from reference TRBV11-2 and TRBJ2-3): EAGVAQSPRYKIIEKRQSVAFWCNPISGHATLYWYQQILGQGPKLLIQFQNNGVVDDSQLPKDRFSAERLKGVDSTLKIQPAKLEDSAVYLCASSLVTGFSDTQYFGPGTRLTVL.

Concerning this clonotype: Being one base from a much bigger clone, this may be a read error. The chain links TRBV27 to TRBJ2-1; D is unresolved. The better agreement between TRBJ2-7 and the DNA end casts doubt on the J call. The CDR3 extends over 16 amino acids. Per germline, CDR1 MNHEY and CDR2 SMNVEV (reference sequence). The CDR3 reads CASSLAGPSSYNEQYF. DNA for the CDR3: TGTGCCAGCAGTTTAGCCGGGCCCAGCTCCTACAATGAGCAGTACTTC.

This clonotype was found once. V gene TRBV28 combines with J gene TRBJ2-7, with D maybe TRBD2 (5 bases). The CDR3 spans 14 residues. Germline values: CDR1 MDHEN, CDR2 SYDVKM. V lost 2 bases and J 5 bases, leaving 13 bases between the germline ends. In nucleotides, the CDR3 is TGTGCCAGCAGTTTAACGAGGGAGTACCACGAGCAGTACTTC. It codes for CASSLTREYHEQYF.

This chain uses TRBV5-1 with TRBJ2-1, with TRBD1 matching over 7 bases. Trimming took 4 bases from V and 9 from J; bases not matched to a gene: 10. Germline V gives CDR1 SGHRS, CDR2 YFSETQ. The CDR3 spans 14 residues. CDR3 DNA: TGCGCCAGCAGCGTGAGTGGGCCAGGGGGTGAGCAGTTCTTC. This translates into CASSVSGPGGEQFF.

The V and J genes are TRBV29-1 and TRBJ2-7; a weak D match, TRBD2 (5 bases). The V gene's germline CDR1 is SQVTM and CDR2 ANQGSEA. CDR3 length: 14 residues. Trimming left V 5 bases short and J 2 bases short, with 16 bases between. The CDR3 nucleotides are TGCAGCGTTATAGGACTCGCAGATACCTACGAGCAGTACTTC. Its protein product is CSVIGLADTYEQYF.

The chain combines TRBV25-1 with TRBJ1-6; the match to TRBD1 covers 9 bases. This CDR3 region has 14 residues. CDR1 is MGHDK, CDR2 SYGVNS, per germline. Losses at the gene ends were 6 bases for V and 7 bases for J; bases not matched to a gene: 4. The CDR3 here is CASRRQGDNSPLHF. CDR3 in DNA: TGTGCCAGCAGAAGACAGGGGGACAATTCACCCCTCCACTTT.

The chain couples TRBV7-8 to TRBJ2-1; no reliable D call. This CDR3 region has 13 residues. The germline gives CDR1 SGHVS, CDR2 FQNEAQ. Trimming took 3 bases from V and 6 from J, leaving 9 bases between them. CDR3 sequence: CASSFPSPNEQFF. In DNA form, the CDR3 reads TGTGCCAGCAGCTTTCCAAGTCCCAATGAGCAGTTCTTC.

V is TRBV5-1 and J is TRBJ2-6; D is possibly TRBD1 (6 bases). The V gene's germline CDR1 is SGHRS and CDR2 YFSETQ. The CDR3 spans 15 residues. Trimming stripped 7 bases from V and 0 bases from J, with 11 bases between. The CDR3 protein is CASHPDSSGANVLTF. Here the CDR3 DNA reads TGCGCCAGCCATCCGGACAGCTCTGGGGCCAACGTCCTGACTTTC.

The chain couples TRBV4-3 to TRBJ2-1, with 8 bases lining up with TRBD1. Germline CDR1 reads LGHNA; CDR2 reads YSLEER. This CDR3 comprises 17 residues. The junction had 12 bases not matched to a gene; V was cut back by 4 bases and J by 4 bases. CDR3 bases: TGCGCCAGCAGCCCGGGGACAGGTATTTTAGTATACAATGAGCAGTTCTTC. Its translation: CASSPGTGILVYNEQFF.

The gene calls are TRBV7-9 and TRBJ2-1, with a tentative D call TRBD1 (6 bases). The CDR3 contains 13 residues. V was clipped by 4 bases and J by 10 bases, with 14 bases between them. From germline, CDR1 is SEHNR and CDR2 FQNEAQ (reference sequence). CDR3 protein: CASSSHRVEEQFF. DNA for the CDR3: TGTGCCAGCAGCTCCCACAGGGTTGAAGAGCAGTTCTTC.